The 24 T cell receptor beta chains below were found in one sample sequenced in a study of control samples from healthy donors and cancer patients. The assay was immunoSEQ multiplex PCR, and TCRdb's table has in-frame clones only and misses some. The sample shows about 97,000 clones, about 89% of them seen only once. Specimen: blood. All receptors come from a man aged 25-40 years in good health.

J is TRBJ1-6 and V is TRBV4-1, with 7 positions matching TRBD1. Germline V gene lookup returns CDR1 MGHRA and CDR2 YSYEKL. This CDR3 contains 14 residues. V lost 4 bases, J lost 4 bases, and 1 base stayed unmatched. The CDR3 DNA reads TGCGCCAGCAGCCTGGACAGGTATAATTCACCCCTCCACTTT. Protein sequence: CASSLDRYNSPLHF.

V usage is TRBV5-5 and J usage is TRBJ2-2; 7 bases are a match to TRBD1. J was trimmed by 2 bases and V by 4 bases; bases with no gene match: 5. The CDR3 covers 15 residues. Germline loops: CDR1 SGHKS, CDR2 YYEKEE (reference sequence). CDR3 residues: CASSPGQLNTGELFF. The CDR3 DNA follows: TGTGCCAGCAGCCCGGGACAGCTTAACACCGGGGAGCTGTTTTTT.

The chain links TRBV7-2 to TRBJ2-3, with D possibly TRBD1 on 5 matching bases. V lost 3 bases and J lost 0, with 10 bases in between. The CDR3 is 15 amino acids. Per germline, CDR1 SGHTA and CDR2 FQGNSA. The CDR3 DNA follows: TGTGCCAGCAGCTTTCGGACACTAAGCACAGATACGCAGTATTTT. Its translation: CASSFRTLSTDTQYF.

The J gene is TRBJ2-7, the V gene TRBV7-2; D might be TRBD2 (5 bases). Germline CDR1 and CDR2: SGHTA and FQGNSA. The CDR3 extends over 15 amino acids. Trimming left V 5 bases short and J 0 bases short, with 14 bases between. The CDR3 sequence is CASSASGEGSYEQYF. CDR3 DNA: TGTGCCAGCAGCGCCAGCGGCGAGGGCTCCTACGAGCAGTACTTC.

The chain carries TRBV11-2 and TRBJ2-5; 7 nucleotides line up with TRBD2. Germline CDR1 and CDR2: SGHAT and FQNNGV. V lost 5 bases, J lost 5 bases, and 11 bases stayed unmatched. The CDR3 length is 15 residues. The CDR3 DNA is TGTGCCAGCAGCGTCTACGGGGGGTTGCGGGAGACCCAGTACTTC. Its protein is CASSVYGGLRETQYF.

This chain connects TRBV6-2 or TRBV6-3 to TRBJ2-1, with TRBD1 as a possible D gene (6 bases). Trimming took off 2 bases at V and 11 bases at J, with 19 bases between the two ends. CDR1 MNHEY and CDR2 SVGEGT come from the germline V gene. There are 15 residues in the CDR3. CDR3 DNA sequence: TGTGCCAGCAGTTACGGGGGCGGCGGCACTTTTAAGCAGTTCTTC. It yields the protein CASSYGGGGTFKQFF.

The chain combines TRBV19 with TRBJ1-2; the D gene is possibly TRBD1 (6 bases). The CDR3 has 14 amino acids. Germline V gene sequence: CDR1 LNHDA, CDR2 SQIVND (reference sequence). V was pared by 5 bases and J by 5 bases, with 15 bases between. The CDR3 region is CASSQRQAPYGYTF. CDR3 nucleotide sequence: TGTGCCAGTAGTCAAAGACAGGCCCCTTATGGCTACACCTTC.

The chain employs TRBV5-5 and TRBJ2-5; the match to TRBD1 covers 9 bases. The CDR3 spans 14 residues. The germline gives CDR1 SGHKS, CDR2 YYEKEE (reference sequence). V lost 4 bases, J lost 4 bases, and 5 bases stayed unmatched. The CDR3 DNA is TGTGCCAGCAGCGAAACAGGGGGCCCAGAGACCCAGTACTTC. It yields the protein CASSETGGPETQYF.

The V gene is TRBV5-4, the J gene TRBJ2-6; tentative D call: TRBD2 (7 bases). This CDR3 has 16 amino acids. Germline V CDR1 and CDR2: SGHNT, YYREEE (reference sequence). V gave up 5 bases and J gave up 0 bases, with 12 bases separating them. The CDR3 coding sequence is TGTGCCAGCAGGGGCGGGGGCGGCTCTGGGGCCAACGTCCTGACTTTC. Encoded protein: CASRGGGGSGANVLTF.

The rearrangement links TRBV28 to TRBJ1-5; D uncertain. Germline CDR1 and CDR2: MDHEN and SYDVKM. The CDR3 is 13 amino acids. V lost 1 base, J lost 2 bases, and 3 bases lay in between. Here the CDR3 reads CASSLLRNQPQHF. DNA of the CDR3: TGTGCCAGCAGTTTATTGCGCAATCAGCCCCAGCATTTT.

This clone was counted a few times. The chain combines TRBV5-1 with TRBJ1-6, with no clear D. CDR3 size: 15 residues. Germline CDR1 SGHRS, CDR2 YFSETQ. V was cut by 4 bases and J by 9 bases, with 17 bases left in between. DNA of the CDR3: TGCGCCAGCAGCATGAACCAAAGGGAGATTTCACCCCTCCACTTT. Its protein is CASSMNQREISPLHF.

The chain employs TRBV4-1 and TRBJ2-1, with 8 bases that match TRBD2. Germline CDR1 is MGHRA and CDR2 is YSYEKL. With V trimmed by 1 base and J by 8 bases, 16 bases remained unmatched. The CDR3 consists of 18 residues. CDR3 protein: CASSQGWTSRRRVDEQFF. In DNA form, the CDR3 reads TGCGCCAGCAGCCAAGGCTGGACTAGCCGGAGGAGGGTCGATGAGCAGTTCTTC.

The chain employs TRBV7-9 and TRBJ2-2; D remains ambiguous. The CDR3 is made up of 14 amino acids. V dropped 6 bases and J dropped 1 base, with 9 bases sitting between them. From germline, CDR1 is SEHNR and CDR2 FQNEAQ (reference sequence). The DNA for the CDR3 is TGTGCCAGCAGTCGGCGCGGGAACACCGGGGAGCTGTTTTTT. This gives the protein CASSRRGNTGELFF.

This clone was detected once. CDR3 coding DNA: TGTGCCAGCAGTGAAGCGGGAGGATCCTACGAGCAGTACGTC. Encoded protein: CASSEAGGSYEQYV. The V and J genes are TRBV6-1 and TRBJ2-7; D is possibly TRBD2 (6 bases). V lost 0 bases to trimming and J lost 1 base, with 7 bases between them. Looked up from germline, CDR1 is MNHNS and CDR2 is SASEGT. This CDR3 comprises 14 residues.

This chain connects TRBV3-1 (or the pseudogene TRBV3-2) to TRBJ2-5, with no clear D. The CDR3 contains 13 residues. V dropped 1 base and J dropped 5 bases, with 8 bases sitting between them. Per the germline V gene, CDR1 is LGHDT and CDR2 is YNNKEL (reference sequence). The CDR3 DNA follows: TGTGCCAGCAGCCAAGCTGGATCGGAGACCCAGTACTTC. Translated: CASSQAGSETQYF.

The chain joins TRBV30 to TRBJ1-2, with D perhaps TRBD1 (5 bases). Trimming cost V 8 bases and J 3 bases, with 13 bases left between them. The germline V gene encodes CDR1 GTSNPN and CDR2 SVGIG (reference sequence). This CDR3 contains 12 residues. The CDR3 protein is CAGTFADYGYTF. DNA for the CDR3: TGTGCCGGGACGTTCGCGGACTATGGCTACACCTTC.

The rearrangement joins TRBV19 to TRBJ2-5; TRBD1 aligns across 8 bases. Germline V gene lookup returns CDR1 LNHDA and CDR2 SQIVND (reference sequence). V dropped 0 bases and J dropped 6; count of bases not matched to a gene: 6. This CDR3 has 15 residues. In DNA, the CDR3 is TGTGCCAGTAGTATAGAAGTTCAGGGGGCGAAGACCCAGTACTTC. Translating it yields CASSIEVQGAKTQYF. Complete variable domain (other parts from reference TRBV19 and TRBJ2-5): DGGITQSPKYLFRKEGQNVTLSCEQNLNHDAMYWYRQDPGQGLRLIYYSQIVNDFQKGDIAEGYSVSREKKESFPLTVTSAQKNPTAFYLCASSIEVQGAKTQYFGPGTRLLVL.

The chain joins TRBV5-6 to TRBJ1-1, with D hard to call. CDR1 is SGHDT and CDR2 is YYEEEE in the germline V gene. V lost 6 bases and J 0 bases, leaving 15 bases between the germline ends. There are 15 residues in the CDR3. CDR3 in DNA: TGTGCCAGCACCCTGGGTCCGGGAATGAACACTGAAGCTTTCTTT. It specifies CASTLGPGMNTEAFF.

The V gene is TRBV4-1, the J gene TRBJ2-6; the D is unclear. The CDR3 length is 16 residues. Looked up from germline, CDR1 is MGHRA and CDR2 is YSYEKL. The V end was cut by 1 base, the J end by 2 bases, with 9 bases between. Here the CDR3 reads CASSQVIRAGANVLTF. Here the CDR3 DNA reads TGCGCCAGCAGCCAAGTCATCCGGGCTGGGGCCAACGTCCTGACTTTC.

This clone was detected once. The rearrangement links TRBV5-4 to TRBJ2-5; 8 positions agree with TRBD1. The germline CDR1 and CDR2 sequences are SGHNT and YYREEE (reference sequence). The junction had 12 bases not matched to a gene; V was cut back by 0 bases and J by 5 bases. The CDR3 has 17 residues. The CDR3 nucleotides are TGTGCCAGCAGCTTGGGACAGGGGAGAATGGTGCGGGAGACCCAGTACTTC. Amino acid sequence: CASSLGQGRMVRETQYF.

The chain carries TRBV24-1 and TRBJ1-2, with D perhaps TRBD1 (6 bases). Looked up from germline, CDR1 is KGHDR and CDR2 is SFDVKD. The CDR3 extends over 17 amino acids. Trimming cost V 4 bases and J 6 bases, with 23 bases left between them. CDR3 nucleotide sequence: TGTGCCACCAGTGAAAATTTGGGGGTTGGGGGGCGTAATGGCTACACCTTC. Its protein product is CATSENLGVGGRNGYTF.

This chain joins TRBV6-4 and TRBJ2-3, with a possible D match to TRBD1 (6 bases). Trimming pared 0 bases from V and 4 bases from J, leaving 8 bases between. Per germline, CDR1 MRHNA and CDR2 SNTAGT. The CDR3 is 14 amino acids. The CDR3 is CASSDSKGADTQYF. DNA of the CDR3: TGTGCCAGCAGTGACTCGAAGGGGGCAGATACGCAGTATTTT.

V usage is TRBV6-2 or TRBV6-3 and J usage is TRBJ1-6; D remains ambiguous. Trimming cost V 5 bases and J 7 bases, with 9 bases left between them. The CDR3 runs to 13 residues. Germline lookup yields CDR1 MNHEY and CDR2 SVGEGT. CDR3 in DNA: TGTGCCAGCAGTAGAGAGAGAAATTCACCCCTCCACTTT. Protein: CASSRERNSPLHF.

The chain recombines TRBV10-1 with TRBJ1-3, with no clear D. V lost 6 bases and J lost 0, with 9 bases in between. This CDR3 is 14 amino acids long. Germline V gives CDR1 WNHNN, CDR2 SYGVQD (reference sequence). CDR3 sequence (DNA): TGCGCCAGCAGGTCTCCATCCTCTGGAAACACCATATATTTT. This translates into CASRSPSSGNTIYF.